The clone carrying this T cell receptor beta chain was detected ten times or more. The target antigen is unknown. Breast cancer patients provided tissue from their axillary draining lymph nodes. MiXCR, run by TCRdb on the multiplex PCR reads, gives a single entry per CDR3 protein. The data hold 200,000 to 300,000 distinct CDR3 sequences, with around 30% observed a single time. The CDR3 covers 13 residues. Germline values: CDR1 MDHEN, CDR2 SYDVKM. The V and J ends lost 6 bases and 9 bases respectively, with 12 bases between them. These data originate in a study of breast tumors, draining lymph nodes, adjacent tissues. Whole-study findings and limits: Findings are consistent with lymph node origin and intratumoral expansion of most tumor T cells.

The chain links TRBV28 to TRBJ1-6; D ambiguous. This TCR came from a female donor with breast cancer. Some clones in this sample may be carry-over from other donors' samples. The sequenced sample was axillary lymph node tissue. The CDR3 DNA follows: TGTGCCAGCAGCCGTGGAAGGTCTTCACCCCTCCACTTT. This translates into CASSRGRSSPLHF. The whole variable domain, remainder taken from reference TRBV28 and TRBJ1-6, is DVKVTQSSRYLVKRTGEKVFLECVQDMDHENMFWYRQDPGLGLRLIYFSYDVKMKEKGDIPEGYSVSREKKERFSLILESASTNQTSMYLCASSRGRSSPLHFGNGTRLTVT.